These 3 T cell receptor beta chains were all obtained from the same sample, sequenced in a study of blood T cells in healthy people across ages. The authors ran a second PCR of about 7 to 11 cycles using a sample-barcoded 5' primer and a J-beta primer mix. TCRdb re-called the 5' RACE reads with MiXCR, one entry per CDR3 protein. Of hundreds of thousands of distinct CDR3 sequences listed, under 40% are singletons. Material for sequencing was blood. The origin of the receptors is a man aged 18 to 30 in good health.

This clonotype was observed a handful of times. The rearrangement links TRBV11-2 to TRBJ2-1; 7 bases are a match to TRBD1. The CDR3 runs to 14 residues. CDR1 is SGHAT, CDR2 FQNNGV, per germline. Trimming cost V 0 bases and J 9 bases; bases outside gene matches: 5. The CDR3 reads CASSLERGLGEQFF. CDR3 bases: TGTGCCAGCAGCTTAGAGAGGGGGCTGGGTGAGCAGTTCTTC.

This clonotype has more than one count but fewer than ten. The gene calls are TRBV5-5 and TRBJ1-5; D remains ambiguous. The germline V gene has CDR1 SGHKS and CDR2 YYEKEE (reference sequence). The CDR3 is made up of 16 amino acids. The V end lost 1 base, the J end lost 6 bases, and 17 bases lay between the germline ends. The DNA for the CDR3 is TGTGCCAGCAGCTTGTATATAATCGAGGTGGGTCAGCCCCAGCATTTT. Protein: CASSLYIIEVGQPQHF.

The genes are TRBV10-3 and TRBJ2-4; no firm D call. The V end lost 6 bases, the J end lost 4 bases, and 7 bases lay between the germline ends. Germline V gene data show CDR1 as ENHRY and CDR2 as SYGVKD. There are 12 residues in the CDR3. CDR3 in amino acids: CAIREQKNIQYF. The DNA of the CDR3 is TGTGCCATCAGGGAACAGAAAAACATTCAGTACTTC.